The source of this T cell receptor beta chain is a study of T cell responses to AZD1222 COVID-19 vaccine. The study's findings and limits: The study found Spike-specific TCR breadth and depth rose after two AZD1222 doses. It should be noted that donors were predominantly white British and more often female, and clonal diversity was possibly underestimated. Per reports, nearly half of all spike-specific TCRs target regions that are unmutated in variants.

This CDR3 contains 15 residues. Germline CDR1 is SGHRS and CDR2 is YFSETQ. With 2 bases clipped from V and 10 bases from J, the junction kept 7 bases outside the gene matches. Comment on this clone: Its antigen remains unknown.

The protocol was immunoSEQ multiplex PCR, while the TCRdb copy is restricted to in-frame clones and leaves out a portion. The sample has approximately 150,000 clones; around 90% are singletons. This chain connects TRBV5-1 to TRBJ2-1, with 12 bases matching TRBD2. The sample here was peripheral blood, taken 28 days after the second AZD1222 dose. This sequence was found in an adult who received the AZD1222 COVID-19 vaccine. CDR3 sequence reads: CASSFLSGTSGEQFF. For the CDR3, the DNA is TGCGCCAGCAGCTTTCTTTCGGGGACTAGCGGGGAGCAGTTCTTC.